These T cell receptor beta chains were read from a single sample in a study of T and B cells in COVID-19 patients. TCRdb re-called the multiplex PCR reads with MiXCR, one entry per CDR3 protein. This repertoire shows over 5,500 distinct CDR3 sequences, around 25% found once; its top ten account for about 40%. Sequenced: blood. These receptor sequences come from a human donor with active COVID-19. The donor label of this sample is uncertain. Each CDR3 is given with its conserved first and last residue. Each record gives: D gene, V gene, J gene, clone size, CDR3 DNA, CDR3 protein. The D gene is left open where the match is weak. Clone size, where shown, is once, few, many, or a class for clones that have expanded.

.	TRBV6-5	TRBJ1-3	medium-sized	TGTGCCAGCAGTCACTTAAATACTGGAAACACCATATATTTT	CASSHLNTGNTIYF
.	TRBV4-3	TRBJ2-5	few	TGCGCCAGCAGCCAAGATCATTCGACGGAGACCCAGTACTTC	CASSQDHSTETQYF
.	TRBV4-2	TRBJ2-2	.	TGTGCCAGCAGCCAAGAAGACAGCGGGGAGCTGTTTTTT	CASSQEDSGELFF
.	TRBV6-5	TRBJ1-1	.	TGTGCCAGCACCGAAGGGGGGATGAACACTGAAGCTTTCTTT	CASTEGGMNTEAFF
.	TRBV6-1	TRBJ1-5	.	TGTGCCAGCAGACCCGCGATACAGGGTGGGGGTCAGCCCCAGCATTTT	CASRPAIQGGGQPQHF
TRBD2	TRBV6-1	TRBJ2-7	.	TGTGCCAGCAGTCCGGGACTAGCTAACTACGAGCAGTACTTC	CASSPGLANYEQYF
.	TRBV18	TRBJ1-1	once	TGTGCCAGCTCACCACTGGAGGGGGTGAACACTGAAGCTTTCTTT	CASSPLEGVNTEAFF
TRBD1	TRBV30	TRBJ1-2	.	TGTGCCTGGCAGCGAGGACAGGCGGTGGATGGCTACACCTTC	CAWQRGQAVDGYTF
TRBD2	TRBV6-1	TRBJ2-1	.	TGTGCCAGCAGTGATGGACGGATGACTAGCGGGAGTGGTGGTGAGCAGTTCTTC	CASSDGRMTSGSGGEQFF
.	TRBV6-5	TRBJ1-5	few	TGTGCCAGCAGTGAGTGGGTCAGCAATCAGCCCCAGCATTTT	CASSEWVSNQPQHF
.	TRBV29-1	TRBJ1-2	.	TGCAGCGTTGCGAACGGGAGAAACTATGGCTACACCTTC	CSVANGRNYGYTF
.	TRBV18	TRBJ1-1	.	TGTGCCAGCTCACCACCGTCGAACACTGAAGCTTTCTTT	CASSPPSNTEAFF
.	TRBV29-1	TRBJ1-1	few	TGCAGCGTTGAAGAGCCCCGGGGCACTGAAGCTTTCTTT	CSVEEPRGTEAFF
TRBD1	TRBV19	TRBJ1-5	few	TGTGCCAGTAGTTCTCAGGGGGCGCCGGGGCAGCCCCAGCATTTT	CASSSQGAPGQPQHF
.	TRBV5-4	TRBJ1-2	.	TGTGCCAGCAGCTTGGCCGCGGACAACCCAGGGTATGGCTACACCTTC	CASSLAADNPGYGYTF
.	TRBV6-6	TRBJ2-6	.	TGTGCCAGCCAAGCACAGTCCCTGAGGAGGTCCAACGTCCTGACTTTC	CASQAQSLRRSNVLTF
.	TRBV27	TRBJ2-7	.	TGTGCCAGCAGTTTCCCCCCGGGGAGGACCAGCTCCTACGAGCAGTACTTC	CASSFPPGRTSSYEQYF
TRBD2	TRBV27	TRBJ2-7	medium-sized	TGTGCCAGCAGTTTACAGAACAGCGGGAGATCCTCCGAGCAGTACTTC	CASSLQNSGRSSEQYF
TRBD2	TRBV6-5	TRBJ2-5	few	TGTGCCAGCAGTCCAAGCGGGAGGGCCGAGACCCAGTACTTC	CASSPSGRAETQYF
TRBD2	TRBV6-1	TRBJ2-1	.	TGTGCCAGCAGCGAAGGGACTAGCGGGGGGTTTGAGCAGTTCTTC	CASSEGTSGGFEQFF
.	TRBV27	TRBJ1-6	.	TGTGCCAGCAGTCCGGGAGCGACAGTGATTAATTCACCCCTCCACTTT	CASSPGATVINSPLHF
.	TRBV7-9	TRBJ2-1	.	TGTGCCAGCAGCGCCAGGAGAACGTCCTACAATGAGCAGTTCTTC	CASSARRTSYNEQFF
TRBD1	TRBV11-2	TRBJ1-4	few	TGTGCCAGCAGCCCCCCAGGGGGGCGGGGTGAAAAACTGTTTTTT	CASSPPGGRGEKLFF
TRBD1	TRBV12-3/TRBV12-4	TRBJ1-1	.	TGTGCCAGCAGTCCCGGAAAGGGGGCGCGGAACACTGAAGCTTTCTTT	CASSPGKGARNTEAFF